The entry below gives a single T cell receptor (beta chain) sequence along with its context. Seattle researchers signed up patients amid active infection and tracked them longitudinally. Germline CDR1 is MNHNS and CDR2 is SASEGT. J was trimmed by 2 bases and V by 3 bases; bases with no gene match: 8. CDR3 length equals 16 residues. This specimen comes from a study of blood T cell repertoires in COVID-19. Study summary: The United States, Italy and Spain supplied acute and convalescent COVID-19 samples. PBMCs, B-cell-depleted T cells, or T cells were the source of the cDNA or gDNA that made up the material.

Original data processing: Scientists estimated how many nucleated cells there were by amplifying reference gene primers. Sequencing used immunoSEQ multiplex PCR; TCRdb keeps in-frame clones, though not all of them. V and J calls and clone size are as listed in that table; D and trimming were resolved from the DNA. The sample holds 150,000 to 160,000 clones, approximately 83% seen once. Source material: peripheral blood. The receptor was derived from a woman between 55 and 75 years old with COVID-19, enrolled during active disease. The chain recombines TRBV6-1 with TRBJ2-7; 9 bases line up with TRBD1. CDR3 protein: CASSDPGTGRTYEQYF. The CDR3 nucleotides are TGTGCCAGCAGTGATCCCGGGACAGGGCGCACCTACGAGCAGTACTTC.